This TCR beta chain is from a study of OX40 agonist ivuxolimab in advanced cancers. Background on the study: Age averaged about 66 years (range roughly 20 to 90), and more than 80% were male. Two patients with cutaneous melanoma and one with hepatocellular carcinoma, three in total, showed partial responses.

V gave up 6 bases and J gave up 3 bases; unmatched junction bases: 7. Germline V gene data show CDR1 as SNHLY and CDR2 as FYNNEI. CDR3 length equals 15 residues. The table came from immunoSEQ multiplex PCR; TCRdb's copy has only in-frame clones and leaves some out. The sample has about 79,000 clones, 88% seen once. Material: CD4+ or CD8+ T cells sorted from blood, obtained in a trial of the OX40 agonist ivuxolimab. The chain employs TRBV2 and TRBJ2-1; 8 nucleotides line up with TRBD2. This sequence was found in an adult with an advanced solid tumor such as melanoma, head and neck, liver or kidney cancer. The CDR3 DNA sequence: TGTGCCAGCAGCGGAGCGGGAGCGGGCTACAATGAGCAGTTCTTC. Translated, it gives CASSGAGAGYNEQFF.